Following are 2 T cell receptor beta chains from one sample sequenced in a study of sequential checkpoint blockade in melanoma. Data came from immunoSEQ multiplex PCR; TCRdb stores just in-frame clones and leaves some out. The sample contains around 15,000 clones, 77% of which appear only once. The treatment denotes: randomized to nivolumab then ipilimumab (arm A) or the reverse (arm B). Material: CD8+ T cells sorted from blood (inferred from file names), obtained from a patient given nivolumab and ipilimumab in sequence. The origin of the receptors is a human donor with melanoma.

The rearrangement joins TRBV6-5 to TRBJ1-2, with a tentative D call TRBD1 (6 bases). V was clipped by 2 bases and J by 2 bases, with 15 bases between them. Germline CDR1 and CDR2: MNHEY and SVGAGI. CDR3 length: 16 amino acids. This chain's CDR3 is CASSYNIQGTNYGYTF. The DNA of the CDR3 is TGTGCCAGCAGTTACAACATCCAGGGGACCAACTATGGCTACACCTTC.

V usage is TRBV9 and J usage is TRBJ2-7; perhaps TRBD2 as D (5 bases). The V gene lost 3 bases and the J gene lost 0 bases, with 10 bases spanning the gap. Germline V gene sequence: CDR1 SGDLS, CDR2 YYNGEE. CDR3 size: 14 residues. The CDR3 loop is CASSGRENSYEQYF. In DNA, the CDR3 is TGTGCCAGCAGCGGCCGGGAAAACTCCTACGAGCAGTACTTC. Based on the CDR3 plus reference TRBV9 and TRBJ2-7, the full variable domain is DSGVTQTPKHLITATGQRVTLRCSPRSGDLSVYWYQQSLDQGLQFLIQYYNGEERAKGNILERFSAQQFPDLHSELNLSSLELGDSALYFCASSGRENSYEQYFGPGTRLTVT.